The 21 T cell receptor beta chains below were found in one sample sequenced in a study of technical replicates of blood from four donors. Repertoires were generated with immunoSEQ multiplex PCR, while TCRdb's copy carries only in-frame clones and drops some. The repertoire consists of 66,000 or so clones, with approximately 97% occurring once and the leading ten covering 0.15% to 0.25%. Input material: T cells isolated from PBMCs. These receptors were obtained from a human donor in good health.

The chain employs TRBV25-1 and TRBJ2-7; TRBD1 might be the D (6 bases). Between the trimmed V and J ends, which lost 6 bases and 6 bases, there was a span of 18 bases. Germline V gives CDR1 MGHDK, CDR2 SYGVNS. CDR3 length: 14 amino acids. CDR3 region: CASRLTGLTSEQYF. DNA for the CDR3: TGTGCCAGCAGATTGACAGGATTGACGTCCGAGCAGTACTTC.

V is TRBV6-1 and J is TRBJ1-4; 10 bases match TRBD1. The V and J ends lost 9 bases and 7 bases, in that order; junction bases with no gene match: 8. The length of the CDR3 is 14 residues. From germline, CDR1 is MNHNS and CDR2 SASEGT. CDR3 sequence: CASGQGEAVEKLFF. The CDR3 region has the DNA TGTGCCAGTGGACAGGGGGAAGCGGTTGAAAAACTGTTTTTT.

The CDR3 spells CASSSVGTSGRYYEQYF. For the CDR3, the DNA is TGTGCCAGCAGTTCGGTCGGGACTAGCGGGAGGTACTACGAGCAGTACTTC. The chain carries TRBV28 and TRBJ2-7, with 15 nucleotides matching TRBD2. Germline V gene data show CDR1 as MDHEN and CDR2 as SYDVKM. There are 17 residues in the CDR3. V shed 4 bases and J 3 bases; nucleotides not matched to a gene: 7. The complete variable domain, with remaining parts taken from reference TRBV28 and TRBJ2-7, reads DVKVTQSSRYLVKRTGEKVFLECVQDMDHENMFWYRQDPGLGLRLIYFSYDVKMKEKGDIPEGYSVSREKKERFSLILESASTNQTSMYLCASSSVGTSGRYYEQYFGPGTRLTVT.

The chain carries TRBV7-2 and TRBJ2-5; perhaps TRBD1 as D (5 bases). Germline CDR1 SGHTA, CDR2 FQGNSA. This CDR3 is built from 14 residues. V was clipped by 5 bases and J by 0 bases, with 10 bases between them. This chain's CDR3 is CASSTRQYQETQYF. The CDR3 DNA reads TGTGCCAGCAGCACCCGACAGTACCAAGAGACCCAGTACTTC.

J is TRBJ2-1 and V is TRBV5-6, with 7 bases fitting TRBD2. The germline V gene encodes CDR1 SGHDT and CDR2 YYEEEE. The V gene end was trimmed by 4 bases and the J gene end by 2 bases; junction bases not matched to a gene: 6. The CDR3 runs 15 residues. Here the CDR3 reads CASSEHGLAYNEQFF. In DNA form, the CDR3 reads TGTGCCAGCAGCGAGCACGGACTAGCCTACAATGAGCAGTTCTTC.

This chain links TRBV7-3 with TRBJ1-6, with D maybe TRBD1 (5 bases). This CDR3 has 15 residues. The ends were cut back, 1 base at V and 9 bases at J, with 13 bases in the middle. CDR1 and CDR2 from the germline V gene are SGHTA and FQGTGA. CDR3 bases: TGTGCCAGCAGCTTAATGGGGACTTTAAGTTCACCCCTCCACTTT. It specifies CASSLMGTLSSPLHF.

This clone was found once. One junction end disagrees with the germline gene, perhaps due to a read error. This chain connects TRBV29-1 to TRBJ1-2; TRBD1 agrees at 9 bases. This CDR3 spans 14 amino acids. Germline assignment: CDR1 SQVTM and CDR2 ANQGSEA. The CDR3 DNA reads as TGCAGCGTTGTGGGGGACAGGGACCAATATGGCTCCACCTTC. Its protein product is CSVVGDRDQYGSTF.

The count of this clone is one. This rearrangement joins TRBV10-3 to TRBJ1-1; a weak D match, TRBD1 (5 bases). Germline values: CDR1 ENHRY, CDR2 SYGVKD. The CDR3 is made up of 11 amino acids. V lost 6 bases and J lost 10, with 12 bases in between. The DNA of the CDR3 is TGTGCCATCAGCTCACAGGAGAGAGCTTTCTTT. Its protein product is CAISSQERAFF.

Regarding this clone: A junction boundary mismatches the germline segment, possibly from a read error. The gene calls are TRBV11-3 and TRBJ2-1, with a tentative D call TRBD2 (5 bases). The length of the CDR3 is 14 residues. The germline gives CDR1 SGHNT, CDR2 YENEEA. CDR3 amino acids: CASSLRGSYNKQFF. The CDR3 DNA reads as TGTGCCAGCAGCTTACGTGGGAGTTACAATAAGCAGTTCTTC.

The chain carries TRBV30 and TRBJ1-5; no definite D call. V lost 2 bases to trimming and J lost 7 bases, with 12 bases between them. The length of the CDR3 is 13 residues. Germline V CDR1 and CDR2: GTSNPN, SVGIG (reference sequence). CDR3 DNA sequence: TGTGCCTGGAGTATCAGAGGGTTGCAGCCCCAGCATTTT. Translated: CAWSIRGLQPQHF.

The chain is built from TRBV7-9 and TRBJ2-3, with a weak D call TRBD2 (6 bases). V was clipped by 7 bases and J by 1 base, with 24 bases between them. Germline loops: CDR1 SEHNR, CDR2 FQNEAQ (reference sequence). The CDR3 extends over 18 amino acids. The CDR3 bases are TGTGCCAGCATCCCCGGGGTAGCGGCAATCCTAGGCACAGATACGCAGTATTTT. This codes for CASIPGVAAILGTDTQYF.

The chain employs TRBV6-5 and TRBJ1-1; 9 bases are shared with TRBD1. The CDR3 sequence is 15 residues long. The J segment lost 4 bases and the V segment lost 10 bases, leaving 13 bases of the junction unmatched. Germline V gene lookup returns CDR1 MNHEY and CDR2 SVGAGI. The CDR3 here is CATNRGRGGVTEAFF. Written as DNA, the CDR3 is TGTGCCACCAACAGGGGGCGCGGAGGAGTCACTGAAGCTTTCTTT.

V gene TRBV4-1 combines with J gene TRBJ2-2; 12 positions match TRBD2. CDR3 length equals 15 residues. The ends lost 1 base at V and 8 bases at J; junction bases unmatched: 2. Germline loops: CDR1 MGHRA, CDR2 YSYEKL. The CDR3 here is CASSQGLAGAGELFF. The CDR3 DNA reads as TGCGCCAGCAGCCAAGGACTAGCGGGAGCGGGGGAGCTGTTTTTT.

The chain joins TRBV4-1 to TRBJ2-7; D is possibly TRBD1 (5 bases). The V gene lost 0 bases and the J gene lost 2 bases, with 8 bases spanning the gap. Germline assignment: CDR1 MGHRA and CDR2 YSYEKL. The CDR3 has 14 residues. The CDR3 bases are TGCGCCAGCAGCCAAGATGAACAGGCCTACGAGCAGTACTTC. Translated: CASSQDEQAYEQYF.

V gene TRBV4-1 combines with J gene TRBJ2-2, with D unresolved. This CDR3 contains 17 residues. The V end lost 0 bases, the J end lost 4 bases, and 15 bases lay between the germline ends. The germline gives CDR1 MGHRA, CDR2 YSYEKL. The CDR3 coding sequence is TGCGCCAGCAGCCAAGAGCTCCCCCTGTTGCGCACCGGGGAGCTGTTTTTT. The encoded protein is CASSQELPLLRTGELFF.

This rearrangement joins TRBV7-2 to TRBJ2-1; 9 positions agree with TRBD2. Germline V gene data show CDR1 as SGHTA and CDR2 as FQGNSA. The length of the CDR3 is 13 residues. V shed 0 bases and J 12 bases; nucleotides not matched to a gene: 3. The CDR3 sequence is CASSLAREGPQFF. The CDR3 bases are TGTGCCAGCAGCTTAGCGCGGGAGGGGCCGCAGTTCTTC.

This clone occurred once. This chain joins TRBV28 and TRBJ2-3; 14 nucleotides agree with TRBD2. With 5 bases clipped from V and 2 bases from J, the junction kept 6 bases outside the gene matches. CDR3 length: 17 residues. Germline CDR1 MDHEN, CDR2 SYDVKM. CDR3 in amino acids: CASSPGLAGAYTDTQYF. The CDR3 DNA reads as TGTGCCAGCAGTCCGGGACTAGCGGGGGCGTACACAGATACGCAGTATTTT.

This sequence joins TRBV5-4 and TRBJ1-2; D may be TRBD1 (6 bases). CDR1 and CDR2 from the germline V gene are SGHNT and YYREEE (reference sequence). The CDR3 runs 13 residues. V gave up 1 base and J gave up 11 bases, with 15 bases separating them. The CDR3 is CASSLRGANPYTF. Written as DNA, the CDR3 is TGTGCCAGCAGCTTGCGGGGGGCGAATCCATACACCTTC.

The chain carries TRBV4-1 and TRBJ2-5; 9 positions agree with TRBD1. Germline V gene lookup returns CDR1 MGHRA and CDR2 YSYEKL. This CDR3 comprises 19 residues. The ends lost 4 bases at V and 2 bases at J; junction bases unmatched: 17. This CDR3 is CASSRAAVYRDREQETQYF. CDR3 DNA sequence: TGCGCCAGCAGCCGAGCGGCAGTTTACCGGGACAGGGAGCAAGAGACCCAGTACTTC.

The rearrangement links TRBV5-1 to TRBJ2-7; 15 bases match TRBD2. The length of the CDR3 is 18 residues. The germline V gene encodes CDR1 SGHRS and CDR2 YFSETQ. The junction had 8 bases not matched to a gene; V was cut back by 4 bases and J by 0 bases. The CDR3 DNA reads TGCGCCAGCAGCCCTGGACTAGCGGGAGGGAAGAGCTCCTACGAGCAGTACTTC. The encoded protein is CASSPGLAGGKSSYEQYF.

The V and J genes are TRBV10-3 and TRBJ1-1; the D is unclear. V lost 4 bases, J lost 4 bases, and 10 bases lay in between. From germline, CDR1 is ENHRY and CDR2 SYGVKD. The CDR3 has 13 residues. The CDR3 coding sequence is TGTGCCATCAGTGTTGGGGAGGTCACTGAAGCTTTCTTT. Protein product: CAISVGEVTEAFF.